One sample yielded the 6 T cell receptor beta chains listed below, sequenced in a study of shared clonotypes between healthy human individuals. Produced via immunoSEQ multiplex PCR; TCRdb's table is partial and in-frame only. The sample lists some 2.4 million clones, approximately 93% occurring once. Source material: naive CD4+ T cells from PBMCs. The sample's subset: CD45RA+ positively selected. Receptor source: a man younger than 30 in good health. Some clones in this sample may be carry-over from other donors' samples.

V is TRBV29-1 and J is TRBJ1-1; weak D call: TRBD1 (6 bases). This CDR3 has 13 amino acids. CDR1 is SQVTM, CDR2 ANQGSEA, per germline. V was trimmed by 7 bases and J by 7 bases, leaving 19 bases between them. As DNA, the CDR3 is TGCAGCGAACAAATGACAGGTGAGGGTGAAGCTTTCTTT. It specifies CSEQMTGEGEAFF.

This clone was seen a handful of times. Within the sample, other DNA sequences also encode this same CDR3. The chain has TRBV5-1 and TRBJ2-5, with D hard to call. The CDR3 is 12 amino acids. The V end was cut by 0 bases, the J end by 5 bases, with 5 bases between. Germline-derived CDR1 and CDR2 are SGHRS and YFSETQ. The CDR3 DNA is TGCGCCAGCAGCTTGGACGGGGAGACCCAGTACTTC. It translates to CASSLDGETQYF.

V is TRBV28 and J is TRBJ2-7; 7 nucleotides agree with TRBD1. V was pared by 9 bases and J by 2 bases, with 13 bases of the junction left unmatched. In germline, CDR1 is MDHEN, CDR2 SYDVKM. CDR3 length: 15 amino acids. This CDR3 is CASHNQQGSTYEQYF. CDR3 nucleotide sequence: TGTGCCAGTCATAACCAACAGGGGTCGACCTACGAGCAGTACTTC.

The chain carries TRBV5-6 and TRBJ2-7; a weak D match, TRBD2 (6 bases). The CDR3 spans 15 residues. V lost 4 bases and J lost 4, with 18 bases in between. The germline V gene encodes CDR1 SGHDT and CDR2 YYEEEE. The CDR3 reads CASSRGTGLSYEQYF. The CDR3 DNA sequence: TGTGCCAGCAGCCGGGGTACGGGACTTTCTTACGAGCAGTACTTC.

The J gene is TRBJ2-3, the V gene TRBV5-1; D perhaps matches TRBD2 (5 bases). CDR3 length: 14 residues. The germline CDR1 and CDR2 sequences are SGHRS and YFSETQ. V was trimmed by 1 base and J by 5 bases, leaving 11 bases between them. Here the CDR3 reads CASSLIAPVDTQYF. CDR3 sequence (DNA): TGCGCCAGCAGCTTGATAGCGCCCGTAGATACGCAGTATTTT.

The rearrangement links TRBV10-3 to TRBJ1-6; D uncertain. Germline V gene sequence: CDR1 ENHRY, CDR2 SYGVKD. CDR3 size: 13 residues. Trimming left V 9 bases short and J 10 bases short, with 16 bases between. CDR3: CAIRINSESPLHF. The CDR3 nucleotides are TGTGCCATACGAATAAACAGCGAATCACCCCTCCACTTT.